These 22 T cell receptor beta chains share one sample of origin, sequenced in a study of blood T cell repertoires in COVID-19. Clones were read by immunoSEQ multiplex PCR, and TCRdb kept only the in-frame ones, dropping some. The profile covers over 150,000 clones, with about three quarters appearing a single time and 7% to 9% taken by the ten largest. The sample consisted of peripheral blood. The source of these receptors is a man aged 55-75 years with acute or convalescent COVID-19.

The chain employs TRBV30 and TRBJ1-1, with D hard to call. This CDR3 comprises 12 residues. Per germline, CDR1 GTSNPN and CDR2 SVGIG (reference sequence). Between the trimmed V and J ends, which lost 0 bases and 2 bases, there was a span of 4 bases. The DNA of the CDR3 is TGTGCCTGGAGTGTCTCCAACACTGAAGCTTTCTTT. Amino acids: CAWSVSNTEAFF.

A few counts support this clone. The chain couples TRBV6-2 or TRBV6-3 to TRBJ1-5, with 10 bases fitting TRBD1. J lost 5 bases, V lost 0 bases, and 13 bases had no gene match. Germline V gene sequence: CDR1 MNHEY, CDR2 SVGEGT. This CDR3 comprises 19 residues. Here the CDR3 reads CASSYSVFLEDRGHQPQHF. For the CDR3, the DNA is TGTGCCAGCAGTTACTCGGTATTTTTGGAAGACAGGGGGCATCAGCCCCAGCATTTT.

The table lists this clone with a few counts. The V and J genes are TRBV3-1 (or the pseudogene TRBV3-2) and TRBJ1-2; 9 nucleotides match TRBD1. Germline V gene lookup returns CDR1 LGHDT and CDR2 YNNKEL (reference sequence). This CDR3 has 13 amino acids. Trimming cost V 4 bases and J 7 bases; bases outside gene matches: 4. CDR3 sequence reads: CASSPDRGAGYTF. DNA of the CDR3: TGTGCCAGCAGCCCGGACAGGGGTGCTGGCTACACCTTC.

The chain employs TRBV5-1 and TRBJ2-7; 9 bases match TRBD1. Trimming cost V 4 bases and J 4 bases; bases outside gene matches: 9. The CDR3 consists of 15 residues. From germline, CDR1 is SGHRS and CDR2 YFSETQ. The CDR3 here is CASSLLQGARYEQYF. The DNA for the CDR3 is TGCGCCAGCAGCCTGCTACAGGGGGCGAGATACGAGCAGTACTTC.

J is TRBJ2-2 and V is TRBV11-2; 8 bases are shared with TRBD1. The CDR3 runs to 14 residues. V dropped 7 bases and J dropped 6; count of bases not matched to a gene: 7. Germline V gene lookup returns CDR1 SGHAT and CDR2 FQNNGV. CDR3 sequence: CASKLDREAGELFF. DNA of the CDR3: TGTGCCAGCAAATTGGACAGGGAGGCCGGGGAGCTGTTTTTT.

The chain joins TRBV19 to TRBJ2-7, with D tentatively TRBD1 (6 bases). V lost 5 bases and J 5 bases, leaving 16 bases between the germline ends. Germline lookup yields CDR1 LNHDA and CDR2 SQIVND (reference sequence). This CDR3 has 14 amino acids. The CDR3 reads CASSDDRFLDEQYF. For the CDR3, the DNA is TGTGCCAGTAGTGATGACAGGTTCCTGGACGAGCAGTACTTC.

This chain joins TRBV3-1 (or the pseudogene TRBV3-2) and TRBJ1-6; no firm D call. Trimming removed 1 base from V and 12 bases from J, with 7 bases in between. Germline V gene lookup returns CDR1 LGHDT and CDR2 YNNKEL (reference sequence). The CDR3 runs to 12 residues. Here the CDR3 DNA reads TGTGCCAGCAGCCAAGTCCGCGGACCCCTCCACTTT. Translating it yields CASSQVRGPLHF.

The CDR3 region has the DNA TGTGCCAGCAGCCCCCGGCCCAGGCCTACAGATACGCAGTATTTT. Its protein is CASSPRPRPTDTQYF. The rearrangement joins TRBV4-2 to TRBJ2-3; D is undetermined. V gave up 4 bases and J gave up 3 bases, with 14 bases separating them. This CDR3 region has 15 residues. CDR1 LGHNA and CDR2 YNFKEQ come from the germline V gene.

There are a few counts of this clone. The gene calls are TRBV30 and TRBJ2-7, with 10 bases matching TRBD1. This CDR3 comprises 17 residues. Losses at the gene ends were 3 bases for V and 6 bases for J; bases not matched to a gene: 17. Germline values: CDR1 GTSNPN, CDR2 SVGIG (reference sequence). The CDR3, as DNA: TGTGCCTGGAGCGAACCACACATTCGATGGACAGGGGGCGAGCAGTACTTC. Amino acids: CAWSEPHIRWTGGEQYF.

This chain links TRBV13 with TRBJ2-2; perhaps TRBD1 as D (7 bases). The V gene's germline CDR1 is PRHDT and CDR2 FYEKMQ (reference sequence). This CDR3 contains 15 residues. V was clipped by 2 bases and J by 8 bases, with 15 bases between them. The DNA for the CDR3 is TGTGCCAGCAGCTTATTGGAGGGGGCATCTGGGGAGCTGTTTTTT. Its translation is CASSLLEGASGELFF.

The chain carries TRBV4-2 and TRBJ1-2; TRBD1 is a possible D gene (5 bases). Germline CDR1 is LGHNA and CDR2 is YNFKEQ. The length of the CDR3 is 13 residues. The germline V and J ends were trimmed by 4 bases and 7 bases, with 13 bases remaining between them. The CDR3 spells CASSRTQGGGYTF. CDR3 DNA: TGTGCCAGCAGCCGGACTCAGGGAGGTGGCTACACCTTC.

A few counts support this clone. V is TRBV6-6 and J is TRBJ2-1; D possibly corresponds to TRBD1 (5 bases). Trimming pared 7 bases from V and 5 bases from J, leaving 6 bases between. This CDR3 region has 11 residues. Germline CDR1 and CDR2: MNHNY and SVGAGI (reference sequence). Written as DNA, the CDR3 is TGTGCCAGCACCAGGGACAATGAGCAGTTCTTC. Translated, it gives CASTRDNEQFF.

This chain joins TRBV19 and TRBJ2-7; TRBD1 agrees at 11 bases. CDR1 and CDR2 from the germline V gene are LNHDA and SQIVND (reference sequence). This CDR3 comprises 15 residues. V lost 3 bases, J lost 2 bases, and 3 bases stayed unmatched. This CDR3 is CASSISGQGAYEQYF. The CDR3 region has the DNA TGTGCCAGTAGTATTTCGGGACAGGGGGCCTACGAGCAGTACTTC.

This clone was detected only a few times. J is TRBJ1-2 and V is TRBV6-5; 12 nucleotides match TRBD1. V trimming: 6 bases; J trimming: 8 bases; junction bases outside the gene matches: 7. This CDR3 has 14 residues. The germline V gene encodes CDR1 MNHEY and CDR2 SVGAGI. CDR3 coding DNA: TGTGCCAGCAGAGGGACAGGGGGCACCCAAGGCTACACCTTC. Encoded protein: CASRGTGGTQGYTF.

The chain joins TRBV7-9 to TRBJ1-5; D ambiguous. Trimming took off 0 bases at V and 0 bases at J, with 6 bases between the two ends. Looked up from germline, CDR1 is SEHNR and CDR2 is FQNEAQ (reference sequence). This CDR3 is 15 amino acids long. The DNA for the CDR3 is TGTGCCAGCAGCTTAGCGGGGAGTAGCAATCAGCCCCAGCATTTT. Its translation is CASSLAGSSNQPQHF. Complete variable domain (other parts from reference TRBV7-9 and TRBJ1-5): DTGVSQNPRHKITKRGQNVTFRCDPISEHNRLYWYRQTLGQGPEFLTYFQNEAQLEKSRLLSDRFSAERPKGSFSTLEIQRTEQGDSAMYLCASSLAGSSNQPQHFGDGTRLSIL.

The V and J genes are TRBV29-1 and TRBJ2-1; no reliable D call. Trimming left V 7 bases short and J 1 base short, with 14 bases between. Germline-derived CDR1 and CDR2 are SQVTM and ANQGSEA. The CDR3 consists of 14 residues. The CDR3 nucleotides read TGCAGCGCCCCACGTGGCAATTCCTACAATGAGCAGTTCTTC. This gives the protein CSAPRGNSYNEQFF.

The chain carries TRBV10-3 and TRBJ2-3; TRBD1 might be the D (6 bases). Between the trimmed V and J ends, which lost 4 bases and 2 bases, there was a span of 19 bases. The CDR3 extends over 17 amino acids. Germline-derived CDR1 and CDR2 are ENHRY and SYGVKD. CDR3 DNA sequence: TGTGCCATCAGTGGGGACAATAGCGTAGCGAACACAGATACGCAGTATTTT. Translated: CAISGDNSVANTDTQYF.

The chain has TRBV4-1 and TRBJ1-5; 7 bases fit TRBD1. CDR1 and CDR2 (germline): MGHRA, YSYEKL. CDR3 length: 18 residues. Germline trimming cut 0 bases from V and 7 bases from J; bases unmatched to any gene: 15. The CDR3, as DNA: TGCGCCAGCAGCCAAGATGGGGAATCGAGGGGGCGATGGCAGCCCCAGCATTTT. It codes for CASSQDGESRGRWQPQHF.

This clone came up a few times. This chain joins TRBV9 and TRBJ2-1; tentatively, D is TRBD2 (6 bases). Germline V gene lookup returns CDR1 SGDLS and CDR2 YYNGEE. Trimming cost V 0 bases and J 6 bases, with 13 bases left between them. There are 15 residues in the CDR3. The CDR3 reads CASSVGQGGVNEQFF. Written as DNA, the CDR3 is TGTGCCAGCAGCGTAGGGCAGGGAGGTGTCAATGAGCAGTTCTTC.

The rearrangement uses TRBV12-3 or TRBV12-4 and TRBJ1-2; no definite D call. The CDR3 is 13 amino acids. Trimming pared 6 bases from V and 3 bases from J, leaving 11 bases between. CDR3 residues: CASRAPQDYGYTF. In DNA, the CDR3 is TGTGCCAGCAGGGCCCCGCAGGACTATGGCTACACCTTC.

This clone was observed a few times. The V and J genes are TRBV19 and TRBJ1-2, with D tentatively TRBD1 (5 bases). Germline values: CDR1 LNHDA, CDR2 SQIVND (reference sequence). Trimming stripped 3 bases from V and 3 bases from J, with 8 bases between. This CDR3 is built from 13 residues. In DNA form, the CDR3 reads TGTGCCAGTAGTATCGGGGGAGACTATGGCTACACCTTC. It specifies CASSIGGDYGYTF.

In this sample, this clone turned up a few times. The chain joins TRBV24-1 to TRBJ2-3, with D perhaps matching TRBD1 (6 bases). Germline CDR1 KGHDR, CDR2 SFDVKD. Trimming removed 7 bases at V and 5 bases at J, with 12 bases between. The CDR3 consists of 13 residues. The CDR3 DNA is TGTGCCACCAGACCCACAGGGTTAGATACGCAGTATTTT. Its protein is CATRPTGLDTQYF.